This is a list of T cell receptor beta chains from one sample in a study of blood T cell repertoires in COVID-19. Produced via immunoSEQ multiplex PCR; TCRdb's table is partial and in-frame only. Of 70,000 to 95,000 clones in the sample, more than 80% were seen once. The sample taken for sequencing was peripheral blood. The receptors stem from a man aged 50-59 years with COVID-19, enrolled during active disease. The conserved cysteine and the conserved F or W are not part of the CDR3 here.

ASGSGTGGTNEKLF	TRBV5-1
ASSLEGISNQPQH	TRBV7-9
ASTKLAGVTGELF	TRBV9
ASSQDIGDRANYGYT	TRBV4-3
ASSFGGGVIPTYEQY	TRBV5-1
AWRGVTYNEQF	TRBV30
ASSPPSVGGYGYT	TRBV18
ASKQSADTQY	TRBV10-2
ASSLVQAVSGNTIY	TRBV5-1
ASSFSQGSSGANVLT	TRBV28
ASRPGGQNTGELF	TRBV5-1
ASSLRGGGPGQPQH	TRBV28
ASSVLAGGQETQY	TRBV10-2
ASSPRMTGHLNTGELF	TRBV18
ASSLAFRGGPDQETQY	TRBV7-2
ASSSRRGNYGYT	TRBV7-2